These 17 T cell receptor beta chains were sequenced from one sample in a study of T cell changes during pregnancy in multiple sclerosis. Some clones are missing from TCRdb's copy, which holds only in-frame ones; the method was immunoSEQ multiplex PCR. Of around 88,000 clones in the sample, roughly nine tenths are singletons; the top ten hold about 2%. This material consisted of peripheral blood, taken after pregnancy. All receptors derive from a female donor in good health, enrolled as a control in a pregnancy study.

This clone was seen only a few times. This rearrangement joins TRBV30 to TRBJ1-1, with D maybe TRBD1 (5 bases). CDR1 and CDR2 from the germline V gene are GTSNPN and SVGIG (reference sequence). CDR3 length: 12 residues. The germline V and J ends were trimmed by 3 bases and 8 bases, with 13 bases remaining between them. CDR3 in DNA: TGTGCCTGGAGGGGGGGATTAAGAGAAGCTTTCTTT. It encodes CAWRGGLREAFF.

The chain couples TRBV5-4 to TRBJ1-3, with 7 bases matching TRBD1. This CDR3 contains 15 residues. Germline-derived CDR1 and CDR2 are SGHNT and YYREEE (reference sequence). V shed 4 bases and J 4 bases; nucleotides not matched to a gene: 8. CDR3 loop: CASSTYRGSGNTIYF. CDR3 DNA: TGTGCCAGCAGCACCTACAGGGGAAGCGGAAACACCATATATTTT.

V is TRBV7-6 and J is TRBJ2-1, with TRBD2 as a possible D gene (7 bases). Trimming left V 1 base short and J 4 bases short, with 14 bases between. Per germline, CDR1 SGHVS and CDR2 FNYEAQ. The CDR3 length is 16 residues. CDR3 sequence (DNA): TGTGCCAGCAGCTTAGGGGGGCTAGCGGCATACAATGAGCAGTTCTTC. It codes for CASSLGGLAAYNEQFF.

The chain uses TRBV28 and TRBJ2-7, with TRBD1 as a possible D gene (6 bases). This CDR3 has 13 residues. V dropped 4 bases and J dropped 2 bases, with 9 bases sitting between them. Looked up from germline, CDR1 is MDHEN and CDR2 is SYDVKM. The CDR3 DNA reads TGTGCCAGCAGTTGGACAGTGACCTACGAGCAGTACTTC. It yields the protein CASSWTVTYEQYF.

The V gene is TRBV2, the J gene TRBJ2-2; 8 bases fit TRBD1. J gave up 6 bases and V 6 bases, and 12 bases lay outside the gene matches. Germline-derived CDR1 and CDR2 are SNHLY and FYNNEI. This CDR3 spans 16 amino acids. The CDR3 DNA reads TGTGCCAGCAGGGGGGCCAGGACAGGGATATCCGGGGAGCTGTTTTTT. This gives the protein CASRGARTGISGELFF.

The CDR3 coding sequence is TGTGCCAGCAGGGACACCATCCAAGAGACCCAGTACTTC. Translated, it gives CASRDTIQETQYF. The V gene is TRBV5-8, the J gene TRBJ2-5; possible D gene TRBD1, 5 bases. Trimming shortened V by 5 bases and J by 1 base, and 9 bases separated the two germline ends. The CDR3 has 13 residues. Germline lookup yields CDR1 SGHTS and CDR2 YDEGEE.

CDR3: CASTLGQKSTDTQYF. DNA of the CDR3: TGTGCCAGCACCCTGGGGCAAAAAAGCACAGATACGCAGTATTTT. This chain links TRBV28 with TRBJ2-3; possibly TRBD1 for D (5 bases). This CDR3 is 15 amino acids long. Looked up from germline, CDR1 is MDHEN and CDR2 is SYDVKM. The germline V and J ends were trimmed by 7 bases and 0 bases, with 14 bases remaining between them.

The chain recombines TRBV28 with TRBJ1-6, with D uncertain. Germline values: CDR1 MDHEN, CDR2 SYDVKM. Between the trimmed V and J ends, which lost 10 bases and 6 bases, there was a span of 10 bases. The CDR3 runs 12 residues. The CDR3 is CATRRPNSPLHF. The CDR3 DNA reads as TGTGCCACCCGGAGACCTAATTCACCCCTCCACTTT.

V usage is TRBV5-6 and J usage is TRBJ2-1; 10 positions agree with TRBD2. Germline trimming cut 6 bases from V and 4 bases from J; bases unmatched to any gene: 10. CDR1 is SGHDT and CDR2 is YYEEEE in the germline V gene. The CDR3 contains 16 residues. For the CDR3, the DNA is TGTGCCAGCATCGATTTAGCGGGGGGCCCATACAATGAGCAGTTCTTC. Translation: CASIDLAGGPYNEQFF.

The chain has TRBV5-1 and TRBJ1-2, with D possibly TRBD1 on 5 matching bases. Germline V gives CDR1 SGHRS, CDR2 YFSETQ. V dropped 3 bases and J dropped 7 bases, with 16 bases sitting between them. The CDR3 is 14 amino acids. The CDR3 bases are TGCGCCAGCAGCTCTACACAGGCGGTGTCTGGCTACACCTTC. Protein product: CASSSTQAVSGYTF.

V gene TRBV19 combines with J gene TRBJ1-5; 10 positions agree with TRBD1. Per germline, CDR1 LNHDA and CDR2 SQIVND (reference sequence). V was pared by 1 base and J by 5 bases, with 8 bases of the junction left unmatched. CDR3 length: 17 amino acids. The CDR3 region is CASSIAGTGALYQPQHF. CDR3 DNA: TGTGCCAGTAGTATAGCTGGGACAGGGGCGCTTTATCAGCCCCAGCATTTT.

The V and J genes are TRBV11-2 and TRBJ2-7, with 8 positions matching TRBD1. V gave up 7 bases and J gave up 3 bases; unmatched junction bases: 5. Per the germline V gene, CDR1 is SGHAT and CDR2 is FQNNGV. The length of the CDR3 is 13 residues. The CDR3, as DNA: TGTGCCAGCACCAGGGACAGGAGCTACGAGCAGTACTTC. Amino acids: CASTRDRSYEQYF.

The chain joins TRBV27 to TRBJ1-3, with 8 bases that match TRBD1. CDR3 size: 15 residues. The trim removed 5 bases at V and 4 bases at J, leaving 7 bases unmatched. Germline V gives CDR1 MNHEY, CDR2 SMNVEV (reference sequence). CDR3 in amino acids: CASSETGAGGNTIYF. The CDR3 DNA sequence: TGTGCCAGCAGTGAGACAGGGGCTGGCGGAAACACCATATATTTT.

The chain carries TRBV4-2 and TRBJ2-1; D perhaps matches TRBD2 (5 bases). This CDR3 is 16 amino acids long. The V gene's germline CDR1 is LGHNA and CDR2 YNFKEQ. V lost 6 bases and J lost 3, with 18 bases in between. Here the CDR3 DNA reads TGTGCCAGCAGGCACCTTGGAGAGGGATTCTACAATGAGCAGTTCTTC. Amino acids: CASRHLGEGFYNEQFF.

The J gene is TRBJ2-1, the V gene TRBV7-8, with 13 nucleotides matching TRBD2. Germline-derived CDR1 and CDR2 are SGHVS and FQNEAQ. CDR3 length equals 15 residues. Unmatched junction bases numbered 4, after V lost 4 bases and J lost 7 bases. CDR3 sequence reads: CASSSGLAGINEQFF. Here the CDR3 DNA reads TGTGCCAGCAGCTCGGGACTAGCGGGAATAAATGAGCAGTTCTTC. Full variable domain (rest looked up from reference TRBV7-8 and TRBJ2-1): GAGVSQSPRYKVAKRGQDVALRCDPISGHVSLFWYQQALGQGPEFLTYFQNEAQLDKSGLPSDRFFAERPEGSVSTLKIQRTQQEDSAVYLCASSSGLAGINEQFFGPGTRLTVL.

V gene TRBV7-9 combines with J gene TRBJ2-7, with D tentatively TRBD1 (6 bases). The CDR3 covers 13 residues. The germline gives CDR1 SEHNR, CDR2 FQNEAQ (reference sequence). V was pared by 0 bases and J by 3 bases, with 6 bases between. In nucleotides, the CDR3 is TGTGCCAGCAGCTTAGCGGACAGCTACGAGCAGTACTTC. This encodes CASSLADSYEQYF.

This rearrangement joins TRBV6-5 to TRBJ2-5; 8 nucleotides match TRBD2. The CDR3 has 14 amino acids. The trim removed 6 bases at V and 5 bases at J, leaving 8 bases unmatched. Germline assignment: CDR1 MNHEY and CDR2 SVGAGI. The DNA of the CDR3 is TGTGCCAGCAGCTATGGGACTAGGCACGAGACCCAGTACTTC. Amino acids: CASSYGTRHETQYF.